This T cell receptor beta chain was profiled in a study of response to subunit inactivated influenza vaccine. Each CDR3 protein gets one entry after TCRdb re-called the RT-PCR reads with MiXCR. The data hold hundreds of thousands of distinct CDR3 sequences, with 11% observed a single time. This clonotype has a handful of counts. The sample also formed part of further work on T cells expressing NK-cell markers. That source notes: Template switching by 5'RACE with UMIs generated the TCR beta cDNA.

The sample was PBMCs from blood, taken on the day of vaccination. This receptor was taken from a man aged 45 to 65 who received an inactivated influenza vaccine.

Written as DNA, the CDR3 is TGTGCCAGCAGCCCCAGAGGGGGTAGATCGAACACCGGGGAGCTGTTTTTT. Its translation is CASSPRGGRSNTGELFF. V gene TRBV7-3 combines with J gene TRBJ2-2; D might be TRBD1 (6 bases). In germline, CDR1 is SGHTA, CDR2 FQGTGA. V lost 5 bases and J 0 bases, leaving 16 bases between the germline ends. The CDR3 extends over 17 amino acids.